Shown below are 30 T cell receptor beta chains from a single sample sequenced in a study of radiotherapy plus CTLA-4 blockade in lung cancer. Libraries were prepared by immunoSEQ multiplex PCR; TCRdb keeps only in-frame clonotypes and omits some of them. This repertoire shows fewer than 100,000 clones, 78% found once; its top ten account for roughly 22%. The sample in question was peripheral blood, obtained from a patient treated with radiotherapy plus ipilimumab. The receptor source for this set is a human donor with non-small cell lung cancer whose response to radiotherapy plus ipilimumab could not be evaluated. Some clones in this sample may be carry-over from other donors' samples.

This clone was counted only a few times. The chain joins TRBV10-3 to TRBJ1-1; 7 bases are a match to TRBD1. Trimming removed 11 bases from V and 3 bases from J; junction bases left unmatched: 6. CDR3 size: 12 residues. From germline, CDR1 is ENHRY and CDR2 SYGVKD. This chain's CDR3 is CAGRGAHTEAFF. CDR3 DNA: TGTGCCGGCAGGGGGGCGCACACTGAAGCTTTCTTT.

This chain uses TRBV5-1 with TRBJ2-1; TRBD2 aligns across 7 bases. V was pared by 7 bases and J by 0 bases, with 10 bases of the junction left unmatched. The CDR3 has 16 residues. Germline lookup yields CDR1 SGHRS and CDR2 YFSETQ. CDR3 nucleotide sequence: TGCGCCAGCTCGGGAGGTTCCCAGACCTCCTACAATGAGCAGTTCTTC. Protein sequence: CASSGGSQTSYNEQFF.

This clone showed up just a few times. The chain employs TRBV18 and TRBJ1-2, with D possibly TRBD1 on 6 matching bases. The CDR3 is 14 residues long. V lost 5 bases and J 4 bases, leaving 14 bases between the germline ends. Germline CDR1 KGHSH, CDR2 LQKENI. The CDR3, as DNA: TGTGCCAGCTCAATAACGGACAGTACCTATGGCTACACCTTC. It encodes CASSITDSTYGYTF.

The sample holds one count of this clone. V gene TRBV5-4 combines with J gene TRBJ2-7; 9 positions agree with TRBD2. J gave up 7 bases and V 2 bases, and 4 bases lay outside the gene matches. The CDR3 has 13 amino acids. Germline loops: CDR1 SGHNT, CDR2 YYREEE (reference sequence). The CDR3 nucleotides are TGTGCCAGCAGCTTTTCTCTAGCGGGGGAGCAGTACTTC. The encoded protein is CASSFSLAGEQYF.

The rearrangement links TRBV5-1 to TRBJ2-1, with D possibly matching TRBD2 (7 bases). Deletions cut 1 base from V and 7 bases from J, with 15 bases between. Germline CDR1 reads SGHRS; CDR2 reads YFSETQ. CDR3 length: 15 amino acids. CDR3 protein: CASSLTAGAPNEQFF. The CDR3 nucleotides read TGCGCCAGCAGCTTGACCGCGGGGGCGCCTAATGAGCAGTTCTTC.

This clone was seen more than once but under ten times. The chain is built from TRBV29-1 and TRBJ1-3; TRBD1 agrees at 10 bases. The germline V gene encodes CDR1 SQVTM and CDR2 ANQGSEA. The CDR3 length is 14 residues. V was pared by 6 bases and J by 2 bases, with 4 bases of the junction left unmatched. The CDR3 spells CSVGGQGAGNTIYF. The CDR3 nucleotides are TGCAGCGTCGGAGGACAGGGGGCTGGAAACACCATATATTTT.

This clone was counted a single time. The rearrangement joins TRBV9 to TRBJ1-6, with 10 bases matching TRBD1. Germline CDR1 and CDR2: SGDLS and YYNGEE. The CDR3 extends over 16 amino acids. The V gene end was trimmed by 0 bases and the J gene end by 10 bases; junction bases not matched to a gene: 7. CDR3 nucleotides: TGTGCCAGCAGCGTAGCTTCCGGGACAGGGGTGTCACCCCTCCACTTT. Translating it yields CASSVASGTGVSPLHF.

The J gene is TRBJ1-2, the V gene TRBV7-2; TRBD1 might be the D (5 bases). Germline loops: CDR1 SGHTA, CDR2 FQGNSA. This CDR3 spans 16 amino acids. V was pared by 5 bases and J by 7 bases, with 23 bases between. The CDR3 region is CASSPLPGGNVFGYTF. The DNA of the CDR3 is TGTGCCAGCAGCCCCCTCCCCGGGGGGAACGTTTTTGGCTACACCTTC.

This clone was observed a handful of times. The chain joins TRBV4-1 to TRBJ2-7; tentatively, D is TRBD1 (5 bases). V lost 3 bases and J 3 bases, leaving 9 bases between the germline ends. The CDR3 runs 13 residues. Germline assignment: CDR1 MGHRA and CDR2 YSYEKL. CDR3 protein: CASSHLTGYEQYF. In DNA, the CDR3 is TGCGCCAGCAGCCACCTTACAGGCTACGAGCAGTACTTC.

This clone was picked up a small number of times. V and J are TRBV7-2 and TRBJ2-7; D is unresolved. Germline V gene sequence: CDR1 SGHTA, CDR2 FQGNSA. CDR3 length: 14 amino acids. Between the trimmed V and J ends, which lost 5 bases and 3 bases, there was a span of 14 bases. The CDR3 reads CASSRPPRVYEQYF. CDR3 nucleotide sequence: TGTGCCAGCAGCAGGCCCCCTAGAGTCTACGAGCAGTACTTC.

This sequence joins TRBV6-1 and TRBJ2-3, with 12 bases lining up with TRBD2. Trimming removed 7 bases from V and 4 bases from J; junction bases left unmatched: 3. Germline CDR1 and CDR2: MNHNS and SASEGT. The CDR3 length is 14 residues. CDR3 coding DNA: TGTGCCAGCAACCCTAGCGGGAGGGCAGATACGCAGTATTTT. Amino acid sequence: CASNPSGRADTQYF.

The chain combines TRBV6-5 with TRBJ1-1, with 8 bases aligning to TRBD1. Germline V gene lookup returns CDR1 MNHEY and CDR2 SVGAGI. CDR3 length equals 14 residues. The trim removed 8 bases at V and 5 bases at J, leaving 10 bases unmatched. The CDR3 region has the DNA TGTGCCAGCCGCGGTCAGGGGGCAGGTACTGAAGCTTTCTTT. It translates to CASRGQGAGTEAFF.

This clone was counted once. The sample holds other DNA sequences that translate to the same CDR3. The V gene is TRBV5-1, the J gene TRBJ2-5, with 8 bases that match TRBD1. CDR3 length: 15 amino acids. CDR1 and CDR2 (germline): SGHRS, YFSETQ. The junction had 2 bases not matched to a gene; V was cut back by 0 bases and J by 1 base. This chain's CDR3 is CASSLGGTGQETQYF. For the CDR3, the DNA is TGCGCCAGCAGCTTGGGGGGGACAGGCCAAGAGACCCAGTACTTC.

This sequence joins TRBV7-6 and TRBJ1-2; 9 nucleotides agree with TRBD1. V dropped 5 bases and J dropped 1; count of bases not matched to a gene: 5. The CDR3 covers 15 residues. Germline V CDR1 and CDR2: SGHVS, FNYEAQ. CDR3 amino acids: CASSMGTGLNYGYTF. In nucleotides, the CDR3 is TGTGCCAGCAGCATGGGGACAGGGCTTAACTATGGCTACACCTTC.

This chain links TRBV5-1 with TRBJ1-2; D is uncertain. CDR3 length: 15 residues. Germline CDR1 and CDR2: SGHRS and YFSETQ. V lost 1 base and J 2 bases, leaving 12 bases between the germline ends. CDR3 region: CASSLTGGSNYGYTF. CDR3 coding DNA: TGCGCCAGCAGCTTGACGGGAGGGTCGAACTATGGCTACACCTTC.

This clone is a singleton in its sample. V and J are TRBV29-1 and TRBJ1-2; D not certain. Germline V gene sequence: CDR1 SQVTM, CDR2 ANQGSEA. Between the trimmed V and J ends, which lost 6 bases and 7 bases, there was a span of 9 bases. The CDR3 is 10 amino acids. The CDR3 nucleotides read TGCAGCGTGAGCCGGGGTGGCTACACCTTC. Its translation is CSVSRGGYTF.

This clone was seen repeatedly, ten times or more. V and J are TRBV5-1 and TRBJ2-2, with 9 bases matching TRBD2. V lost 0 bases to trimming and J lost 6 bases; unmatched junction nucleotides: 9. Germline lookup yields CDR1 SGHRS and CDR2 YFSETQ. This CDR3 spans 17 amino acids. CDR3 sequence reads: CASSLAGAGGPAGELFF. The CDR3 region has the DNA TGCGCCAGCAGCTTGGCCGGGGCGGGGGGGCCCGCCGGGGAGCTGTTTTTT. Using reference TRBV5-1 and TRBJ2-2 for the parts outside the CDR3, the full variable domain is KAGVTQTPRYLIKTRGQQVTLSCSPISGHRSVSWYQQTPGQGLQFLFEYFSETQRNKGNFPGRFSGRQFSNSRSEMNVSTLELGDSALYLCASSLAGAGGPAGELFFGEGSRLTVL.

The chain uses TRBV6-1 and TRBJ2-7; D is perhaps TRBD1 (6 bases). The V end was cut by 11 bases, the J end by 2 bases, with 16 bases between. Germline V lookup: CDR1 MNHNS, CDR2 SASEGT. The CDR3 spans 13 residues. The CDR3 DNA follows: TGTGCCGGTAAACAGGGCCCAACCTACGAGCAGTACTTC. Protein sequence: CAGKQGPTYEQYF.

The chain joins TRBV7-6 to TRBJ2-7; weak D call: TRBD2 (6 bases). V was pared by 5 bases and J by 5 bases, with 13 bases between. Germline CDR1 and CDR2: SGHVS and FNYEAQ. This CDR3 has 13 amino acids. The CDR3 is CASSIWAGNEQYF. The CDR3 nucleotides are TGTGCCAGCAGCATTTGGGCGGGAAACGAGCAGTACTTC. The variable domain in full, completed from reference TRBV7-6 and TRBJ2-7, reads GAGVSQSPRYKVTKRGQDVALRCDPISGHVSLYWYRQALGQGPEFLTYFNYEAQQDKSGLPNDRFSAERPEGSISTLTIQRTEQRDSAMYRCASSIWAGNEQYFGPGTRLTVT.

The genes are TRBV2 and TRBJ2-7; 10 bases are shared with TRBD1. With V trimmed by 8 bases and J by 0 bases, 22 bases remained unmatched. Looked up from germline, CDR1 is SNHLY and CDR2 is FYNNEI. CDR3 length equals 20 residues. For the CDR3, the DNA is TGTGCCAGCCTCCCCCGGCGCGAGACAGGGGGCGCCTTTAACTCCTACGAGCAGTACTTC. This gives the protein CASLPRRETGGAFNSYEQYF.

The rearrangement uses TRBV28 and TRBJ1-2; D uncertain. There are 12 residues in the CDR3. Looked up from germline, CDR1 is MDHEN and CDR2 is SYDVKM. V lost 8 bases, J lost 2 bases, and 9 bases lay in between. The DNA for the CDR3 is TGTGCCAGCCAAGACGGGAACTATGGCTACACCTTC. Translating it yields CASQDGNYGYTF.

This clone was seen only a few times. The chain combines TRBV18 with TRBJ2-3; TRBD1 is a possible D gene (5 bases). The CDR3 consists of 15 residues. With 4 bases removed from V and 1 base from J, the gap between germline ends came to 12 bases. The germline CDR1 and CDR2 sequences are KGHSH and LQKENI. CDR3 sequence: CASSRVGRGTDTQYF. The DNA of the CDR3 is TGTGCCAGCTCACGAGTGGGCAGGGGCACAGATACGCAGTATTTT.

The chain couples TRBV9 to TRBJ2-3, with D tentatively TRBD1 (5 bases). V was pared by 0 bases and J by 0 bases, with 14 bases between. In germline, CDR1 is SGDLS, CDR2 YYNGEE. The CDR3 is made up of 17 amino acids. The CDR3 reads CASSVEYRQGSTDTQYF. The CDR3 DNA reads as TGTGCCAGCAGCGTAGAATATCGGCAGGGTAGCACAGATACGCAGTATTTT.

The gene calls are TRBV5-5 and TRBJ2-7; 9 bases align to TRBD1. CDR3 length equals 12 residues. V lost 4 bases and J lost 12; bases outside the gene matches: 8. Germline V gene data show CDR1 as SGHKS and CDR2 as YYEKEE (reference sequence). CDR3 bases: TGTGCCAGCAGCCTCATCCCGGGACAGGGGTACTTC. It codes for CASSLIPGQGYF.

CDR3 nucleotide sequence: TGTGCCAGTTTAAGGACAGGGTCGAATCAGCCCCAGCATTTT. Translation gives CASLRTGSNQPQHF. This chain joins TRBV6-1 and TRBJ1-5; 8 bases align to TRBD1. The germline gives CDR1 MNHNS, CDR2 SASEGT. V gave up 9 bases and J gave up 4 bases; unmatched junction bases: 8. The CDR3 covers 14 residues.

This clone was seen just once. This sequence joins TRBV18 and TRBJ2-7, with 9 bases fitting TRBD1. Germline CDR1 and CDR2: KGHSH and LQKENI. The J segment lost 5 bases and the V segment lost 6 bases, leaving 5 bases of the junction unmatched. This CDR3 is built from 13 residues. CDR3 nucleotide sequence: TGTGCCAGCTCTCGGGACAGGGCCAACGAGCAGTACTTC. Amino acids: CASSRDRANEQYF.

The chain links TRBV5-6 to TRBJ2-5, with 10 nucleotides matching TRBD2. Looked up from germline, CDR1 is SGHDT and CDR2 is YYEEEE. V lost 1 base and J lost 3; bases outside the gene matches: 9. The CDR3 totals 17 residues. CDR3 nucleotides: TGTGCCAGCAGCTTGTGGGCTAGCGGGGGTGAAAAAGAGACCCAGTACTTC. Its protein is CASSLWASGGEKETQYF.

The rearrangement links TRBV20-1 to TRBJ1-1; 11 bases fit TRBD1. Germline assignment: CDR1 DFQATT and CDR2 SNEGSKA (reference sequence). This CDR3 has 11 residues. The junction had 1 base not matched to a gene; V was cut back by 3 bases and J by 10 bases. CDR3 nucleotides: TGCAGTGCTAGGGACAGGGGGCTAGCTTTCTTT. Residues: CSARDRGLAFF.

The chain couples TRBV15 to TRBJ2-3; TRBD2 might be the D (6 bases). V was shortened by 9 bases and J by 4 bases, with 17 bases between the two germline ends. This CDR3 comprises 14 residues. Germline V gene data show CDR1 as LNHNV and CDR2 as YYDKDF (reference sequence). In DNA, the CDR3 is TGTGCCACGGGACCGGGACTTATCCCAGATACGCAGTATTTT. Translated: CATGPGLIPDTQYF.

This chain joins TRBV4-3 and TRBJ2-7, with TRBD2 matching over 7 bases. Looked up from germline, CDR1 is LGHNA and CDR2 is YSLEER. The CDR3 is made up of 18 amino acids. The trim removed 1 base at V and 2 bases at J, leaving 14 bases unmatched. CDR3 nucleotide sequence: TGCGCCAGCAGCCAAGCCTGGGGGGGGGATTGGGGAACCTACGAGCAGTACTTC. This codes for CASSQAWGGDWGTYEQYF.